This is a list of T cell receptor beta chains from one sample in a study of T cells after yellow fever vaccination. Using its own MiXCR run on the 5' RACE reads, TCRdb lists one record per CDR3 protein. The sample gives about 63,000 distinct CDR3 sequences, approximately 7% of which show up once; about 38% is in the top ten. The sequenced sample was CD8+ T cells sorted from PBMCs, obtained 15 days after the yellow fever booster vaccination. The receptors shown here come from a man between 25 and 39 years old who received the YFV17D yellow fever vaccine. Both conserved end residues are part of each CDR3. D genes are given only for firm matches. Clone size appears in some rows only: once, few, many, or a class for an expanded clone.

clone_size,j_call,d_call,v_call,cdr3_nt,cdr3_aa
many,TRBJ2-1,TRBD1,TRBV10-3,TGTGCCATCAGAAGGGACAGGGGGCGCGAGTACAATGAGCAGTTCTTC,CAIRRDRGREYNEQFF
many,TRBJ2-7,.,TRBV20-1,TGCAGTGCTAGGTTGTCGGCCTCCTACGAGCAGTACTTC,CSARLSASYEQYF
many,TRBJ2-1,.,TRBV19,TGTGCCAGTAGTATCCGTGGGAGCTCCTACAATGAGCAGTTCTTC,CASSIRGSSYNEQFF
.,TRBJ2-2,.,TRBV2,TGTGCCAGCAGGACAATTGGGGAGCTCTTTTTT,CASRTIGELFF
many,TRBJ1-1,.,TRBV27,TGTGCCAGCAGCTCCATCCCCCTCACTGAAGCTTTCTTT,CASSSIPLTEAFF
many,TRBJ1-4,.,TRBV3-1,TGTGCCAGCAGCGGGACGGGCTCTGCAACTAATGAAAAACTGTTTTTT,CASSGTGSATNEKLFF
many,TRBJ2-7,.,TRBV25-1,TGTGCCAGCAGTGAATATGGGGGAGGCTCCTACGAGCAGTACTTC,CASSEYGGGSYEQYF
many,TRBJ2-7,TRBD2,TRBV3-1,TGTGCCAGTAGGGGACTAGCGGGAATTTCCTACGAGCAGTACTTC,CASRGLAGISYEQYF
many,TRBJ2-1,TRBD2,TRBV5-1,TGCGCCAGCAGCTTCGGGACTAGCGGGATCCATGAGCAGTTCTTC,CASSFGTSGIHEQFF
few,TRBJ2-3,.,TRBV7-9,TGTGCCAGCAGCTTAGCCGAGGATTTCGCAGATACGCAGTATTTT,CASSLAEDFADTQYF
many,TRBJ2-2,.,TRBV11-2,TGTGCCAGCAGCGGGTGGGAGGTTAACACCGGGGAGCTGTTTTTT,CASSGWEVNTGELFF
.,TRBJ2-1,.,TRBV7-1,TGTGCCATCAGCCCCCGGCTGAGCTCCTACAATGAGCAGTTCTTC,CAISPRLSSYNEQFF
many,TRBJ2-7,.,TRBV7-9,TGTGCCAGCAGCTTAGCTTGGGACCCTCAACACGAGCAGTACTTC,CASSLAWDPQHEQYF
many,TRBJ2-7,.,TRBV6-2/TRBV6-3,TGTGCCAGCAGTTACCCCAGCGAGCAGTACTTC,CASSYPSEQYF
many,TRBJ2-1,.,TRBV7-9,TGTGCCAGCAGCTTAGGCTACAATGAGCAGTTCTTC,CASSLGYNEQFF
few,TRBJ2-3,TRBD2,TRBV7-8,TGTGCCAGCAGCTGGGGGACTAGCGCCACAGATACGCAGTATTTT,CASSWGTSATDTQYF
many,TRBJ1-2,.,TRBV7-9,TGTGCCAGCAGCTTAGACCCTGGCTACACCTTC,CASSLDPGYTF
many,TRBJ1-1,.,TRBV25-1,TGTGCCAGCCTCCACCGGAACACTGAAGCTTTCTTT,CASLHRNTEAFF
many,TRBJ1-3,.,TRBV20-1,TGCAGTGCTAGATTGGCGTCTGGAAACACCATATATTTT,CSARLASGNTIYF
.,TRBJ2-1,.,TRBV7-8,TGTGCCAGCAGTTTGGACTCTGGGATCTACAATGAGCAGTTCTTC,CASSLDSGIYNEQFF
few,TRBJ2-7,.,TRBV6-2/TRBV6-3,TGTGCCAGCAGTTACGTTACAGTCTACGAGCAGTACTTC,CASSYVTVYEQYF
many,TRBJ2-7,.,TRBV4-3,TGCGCCAGCAGCCAAGGCCGGGTTTACGAGCAGTACTTC,CASSQGRVYEQYF
few,TRBJ2-3,TRBD1,TRBV30,TGTGCCTGGGGACCAGAGGACAGGGTCTTGACAGATACGCAGTATTTT,CAWGPEDRVLTDTQYF
many,TRBJ2-7,.,TRBV7-9,TGTGCCAGCACCCGGTACGACTCACCCACGGGGGAGCAGTACTTC,CASTRYDSPTGEQYF
many,TRBJ2-1,TRBD2,TRBV11-2,TGTGCCAGCAGCTCAACCCTGATCGGGGCTAGCGGGAGCAGGGGGCAGTTCTTC,CASSSTLIGASGSRGQFF
many,TRBJ2-2,TRBD2,TRBV29-1,TGCAGCGTTGAAGCGGCTAGCGGAACCGGGGAGCTGTTTTTT,CSVEAASGTGELFF
few,TRBJ1-4,.,TRBV19,TGTGCCAGTAGTCTTCAGGGTCGAGTCGGTGAAAAACTGTTTTTT,CASSLQGRVGEKLFF
many,TRBJ1-5,.,TRBV7-2,TGTGCCAGCAGCGTCAGGGGAGACAATCAGCCCCAGCATTTT,CASSVRGDNQPQHF
few,TRBJ2-7,TRBD2,TRBV5-1,TGCGCCAGCAGCTTGCCGGGACTAGCGGGAGGGAGCTCCTACGAGCAGTACTTC,CASSLPGLAGGSSYEQYF
many,TRBJ2-7,.,TRBV13,TGTGCCAGCAGCTTAGAGACAGGTCCCACCTACGAGCAGTACTTC,CASSLETGPTYEQYF
many,TRBJ2-7,TRBD1,TRBV6-5,TGTGCCAGCAGTTACTACCGGGACAGTCCAATTCAGTACTTC,CASSYYRDSPIQYF
many,TRBJ1-2,TRBD1,TRBV5-1,TGCGCCAGCAGCCCCGGGACAGGGACGGATGGCTACACCTTC,CASSPGTGTDGYTF
many,TRBJ2-3,.,TRBV5-4,TGTGCCAGCAGCTTGGGGCATACGCAGTATTTT,CASSLGHTQYF
many,TRBJ2-1,.,TRBV10-2,TGCGCCACCACCATGGCTCCCTCCTACAATGAGCAGTTCTTC,CATTMAPSYNEQFF
many,TRBJ2-2,TRBD2,TRBV7-9,TGTGCCACTAGCGGGAGTGGAATCGGGGAGCTGTTTTTT,CATSGSGIGELFF
.,TRBJ1-1,.,TRBV5-4,TGTGCCAGCACCGAAGGGGGCACTGAAGCTTTCTTT,CASTEGGTEAFF
many,TRBJ2-7,.,TRBV6-2/TRBV6-3,TGTGCCAGCAGTTACGGCAGCCACCTTTCCTACGAGCAGTACTTC,CASSYGSHLSYEQYF